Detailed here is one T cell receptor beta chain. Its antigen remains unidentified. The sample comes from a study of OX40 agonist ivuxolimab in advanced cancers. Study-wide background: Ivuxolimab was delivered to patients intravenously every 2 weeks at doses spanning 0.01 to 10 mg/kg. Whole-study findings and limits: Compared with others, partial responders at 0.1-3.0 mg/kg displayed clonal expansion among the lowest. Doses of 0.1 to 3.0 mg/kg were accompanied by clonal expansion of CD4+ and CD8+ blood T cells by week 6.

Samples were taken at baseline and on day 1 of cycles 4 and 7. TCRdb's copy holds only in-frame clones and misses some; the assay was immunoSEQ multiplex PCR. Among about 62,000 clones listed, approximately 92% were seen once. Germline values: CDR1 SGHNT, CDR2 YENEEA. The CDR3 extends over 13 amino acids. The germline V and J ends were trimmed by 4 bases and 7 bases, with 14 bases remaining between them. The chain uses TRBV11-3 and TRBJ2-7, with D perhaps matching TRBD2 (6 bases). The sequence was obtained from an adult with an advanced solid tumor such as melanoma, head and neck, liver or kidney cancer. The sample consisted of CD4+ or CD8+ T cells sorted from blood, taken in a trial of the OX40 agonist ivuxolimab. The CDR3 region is CASSWGTQREQYF. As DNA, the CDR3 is TGTGCCAGCAGCTGGGGGACTCAGAGAGAGCAGTACTTC.